A single sample gave rise to the 9 T cell receptor beta chains below, sequenced in a study of identical twins. TCRdb redid the calling of the 5' RACE reads with MiXCR, one entry per CDR3 protein. The data contain 510,000 or so distinct CDR3 sequences, nearly 15% of them seen just once; the ten biggest clones take up nearly 0.45%. In addition, the sample was reused for a study of yellow fever vaccine responses in identical twins.

Sequencing input: CD4+ T cells sorted from blood. These receptors were collected from a woman under 30 in good health.

This clonotype was found many times. The rearrangement joins TRBV7-9 to TRBJ2-2, with D uncertain. The V end was cut by 6 bases, the J end by 0 bases, with 26 bases between. The CDR3 length is 20 residues. CDR1 is SEHNR and CDR2 is FQNEAQ in the germline V gene (reference sequence). CDR3 amino acids: CASRDEDRLTTFSNTGELFF. In DNA, the CDR3 is TGTGCCAGCAGGGACGAAGACCGACTTACTACCTTCTCGAACACCGGGGAGCTGTTTTTT.

This clonotype came up a few times. The chain is built from TRBV12-3 or TRBV12-4 and TRBJ1-1, with a tentative D call TRBD1 (5 bases). Trimming shortened V by 10 bases and J by 1 base, and 19 bases separated the two germline ends. The CDR3 spans 15 residues. CDR3 sequence: CANKLPGLKNTEAFF. Here the CDR3 DNA reads TGTGCCAACAAACTTCCGGGACTTAAGAACACTGAAGCTTTCTTT.

This clonotype has a count of ten or more. The V gene is TRBV20-1, the J gene TRBJ1-2; TRBD1 is a possible D gene (6 bases). Trimming pared 4 bases from V and 2 bases from J, leaving 11 bases between. Germline CDR1 DFQATT, CDR2 SNEGSKA (reference sequence). This CDR3 comprises 13 residues. The CDR3 reads CSAIKDRNYGYTF. CDR3 nucleotides: TGCAGTGCTATTAAAGACAGGAACTATGGCTACACCTTC.

This clonotype was observed at least ten times. The chain combines TRBV7-2 with TRBJ1-1; 9 bases line up with TRBD1. In germline, CDR1 is SGHTA, CDR2 FQGNSA. The CDR3 is made up of 13 amino acids. V lost 5 bases, J lost 7 bases, and 5 bases stayed unmatched. The CDR3 loop reads CASSGRQGGEAFF. CDR3 DNA: TGTGCCAGCAGCGGACGACAGGGGGGTGAAGCTTTCTTT. The entire variable domain, with the rest obtained from reference TRBV7-2 and TRBJ1-1, is as follows: GAGVSQSPSNKVTEKGKDVELRCDPISGHTALYWYRQSLGQGLEFLIYFQGNSAPDKSGLPSDRFSAERTGGSVSTLTIQRTQQEDSAVYLCASSGRQGGEAFFGQGTRLTVV.

This clonotype has just a few counts. The chain employs TRBV4-1 and TRBJ2-5, with D unresolved. Germline values: CDR1 MGHRA, CDR2 YSYEKL. V was cut by 0 bases and J by 3 bases, with 11 bases left in between. This CDR3 comprises 15 residues. CDR3 sequence: CASSQDLGREETQYF. The CDR3, as DNA: TGCGCCAGCAGCCAAGATCTGGGTAGGGAAGAGACCCAGTACTTC.

This clonotype came up a few times. CDR3 in DNA: TGCAGTGCTAGAGTACTAGCGGGGGCCCTCGGGGGCTATGAGCAGTTCTTC. Residues: CSARVLAGALGGYEQFF. J is TRBJ2-1 and V is TRBV20-1, with 11 bases lining up with TRBD2. The CDR3 sequence is 17 residues long. Per germline, CDR1 DFQATT and CDR2 SNEGSKA (reference sequence). With 1 base clipped from V and 8 bases from J, the junction kept 13 bases outside the gene matches.

This clonotype was recorded a few times. The chain combines TRBV12-3 or TRBV12-4 with TRBJ2-1; 8 bases match TRBD1. V was clipped by 7 bases and J by 12 bases; unmatched bases: 17. The CDR3 has 15 residues. CDR3 coding DNA: TGTGCCAGCACCGCAGGGGGCGGGACAGCTCGGGGGCAGTTCTTC. Translating gives CASTAGGGTARGQFF.

The V call is TRBV2, the J call TRBJ2-2; D ambiguous. CDR1 is SNHLY and CDR2 is FYNNEI in the germline V gene. This CDR3 has 14 residues. V dropped 6 bases and J dropped 1 base, with 9 bases sitting between them. CDR3 DNA sequence: TGTGCCAGCAGGCTAGAATGGAACACCGGGGAGCTGTTTTTT. Encoded protein: CASRLEWNTGELFF.

This clonotype was recorded a few times. The chain employs TRBV11-3 and TRBJ1-1, with D possibly TRBD1 on 6 matching bases. Germline CDR1 and CDR2: SGHNT and YENEEA. The length of the CDR3 is 14 residues. Trimming cost V 5 bases and J 5 bases, with 15 bases left between them. The CDR3 loop is CASSQEQGTTEAFF. The CDR3 DNA is TGTGCCAGCAGCCAAGAACAGGGAACAACTGAAGCTTTCTTT. The full variable domain, its missing parts supplied by reference TRBV11-3 and TRBJ1-1, is EAGVVQSPRYKIIEKKQPVAFWCNPISGHNTLYWYLQNLGQGPELLIRYENEEAVDDSQLPKDRFSAERLKGVDSTLKIQPAELGDSAVYLCASSQEQGTTEAFFGQGTRLTVV.